The rows below give T cell receptor beta chains drawn from one sample of a study of T-cell memory formation after mild COVID-19. TCRdb re-called the 5' RACE reads with MiXCR, one entry per CDR3 protein. The data hold about 560,000 distinct CDR3 sequences, with 17% observed a single time. Sequencing used PBMCs or a T cell subset sorted from them (not recorded which). These receptors were obtained from an adult woman who had mild COVID-19 (a few samples of this study predate the infection). Cell type and time point are not known. CDR3s include the opening cysteine and the closing phenylalanine or tryptophan. D genes are given only for firm matches. Not all rows give a size; the values are once, few, many and, for expanded clones, a class.

CDR3 length,clone size,D gene,J gene,V gene,CDR3 DNA,CDR3 protein
16,few,TRBD2,TRBJ2-1,TRBV6-5,TGTGCCAGCAGTTACTCGGGTAGGGCTAGCGGAAATGAGCAGTTCTTC,CASSYSGRASGNEQFF
14,many,-,TRBJ1-6,TRBV6-5,TGTGCCAGCAGTGCCCCCGGGTATAATTCACCCCTCCACTTT,CASSAPGYNSPLHF
15,many,TRBD1,TRBJ1-2,TRBV6-1,TGTGCCAGCAGTGTTCCTGGGACAGGGGGTTATGGCTACACCTTC,CASSVPGTGGYGYTF
13,-,TRBD2,TRBJ2-1,TRBV12-3/TRBV12-4,TGTGCCAGCGGGGCGGGAGAAGTCGACGGGCAGTTCTTC,CASGAGEVDGQFF
16,-,-,TRBJ2-1,TRBV6-2/TRBV6-3,TGTGCCAGCACATTCGACCGACGGGGGTGGTACAATGAGCAGTTCTTC,CASTFDRRGWYNEQFF
21,-,TRBD1,TRBJ2-2,TRBV5-1,TGCGCCAGCAGCTACCAATCCGCGGGACAGGGACCAATCCCGAACACCGGGGAGCTGTTTTTT,CASSYQSAGQGPIPNTGELFF
15,-,-,TRBJ2-7,TRBV4-3,TGCGCCAGCAGCCAAGGGGATTACCTAAACGACGAGCAGTACTTC,CASSQGDYLNDEQYF
15,-,-,TRBJ1-2,TRBV7-9,TGTGCCAGCAGCGTAGGAGAGACAGTCGCCTATGGCTACACCTTC,CASSVGETVAYGYTF
13,-,-,TRBJ1-5,TRBV6-1,TGTGCCAGCAGTGAAGCTCCAGGACAGCCCCAGCATTTT,CASSEAPGQPQHF
19,few,TRBD1,TRBJ2-5,TRBV27,TGTGCCAGCAGTTTATCGGCCACCTTTCCGAGACAGGGTCAAGAGACCCAGTACTTC,CASSLSATFPRQGQETQYF
17,-,-,TRBJ1-2,TRBV7-9,TGTGCCAGCAGCTTAGTTGGGGGGCAGGGCCCCGGAAAGAGCTACACCTTC,CASSLVGGQGPGKSYTF
11,few,-,TRBJ2-3,TRBV24-1,TGTGCCACCAGTGCCTTCGATACGCAGTATTTT,CATSAFDTQYF
15,few,TRBD2,TRBJ2-1,TRBV10-3,TGTGCCACACAAGTAGCGGGCACCTTATGGAATGAGCAGTTCTTC,CATQVAGTLWNEQFF
14,-,-,TRBJ1-3,TRBV9,TGTGCCAGCAGCGTAGAAGTGGAGGGAAACACCATATATTTT,CASSVEVEGNTIYF
14,-,TRBD1,TRBJ1-4,TRBV19,TGTGCCAGTAGAACGGGACAGCGTAATGAAAAACTGTTTTTT,CASRTGQRNEKLFF
14,-,-,TRBJ2-1,TRBV4-2,TGTGCCAGCAGCCAGAACTCACTGGGGAATGAGCAGTTCTTC,CASSQNSLGNEQFF
16,few,TRBD2,TRBJ2-3,TRBV5-1,TGCGCCAGCAGCTTAGCACTAGCGGGAGATGCGGATACGCAGTATTTT,CASSLALAGDADTQYF
13,-,-,TRBJ1-1,TRBV27,TGTGCCAGCAGTTATAAGGAAGGCACTGAAGCTTTCTTT,CASSYKEGTEAFF
15,-,-,TRBJ2-7,TRBV20-1,TGCAGTGCTAGAGATAGACTCAGGGACGGGTACGAGCAGTACTTC,CSARDRLRDGYEQYF
13,many,-,TRBJ2-1,TRBV5-1,TGCGCCAGCAGGGAGACAGTATACAATGAGCAGTTCTTC,CASRETVYNEQFF
14,few,-,TRBJ1-4,TRBV12-3/TRBV12-4,TGTGCCAGCAGTTTAGAACTAGTTAGTGAAAAACTGTTTTTT,CASSLELVSEKLFF
15,-,-,TRBJ2-5,TRBV15,TGTGCCACCAGCAGAGATCTAGGACAAGAAGAGACCCAGTACTTC,CATSRDLGQEETQYF
18,few,TRBD2,TRBJ2-2,TRBV24-1,TGTGCCACCAGTGATTTACAAACTAGCGGGGGGAACACCGGGGAGCTGTTTTTT,CATSDLQTSGGNTGELFF
15,few,-,TRBJ1-5,TRBV6-5,TGTGCCAGCAGCAGAAGAGGGGGGAGCAATCAGCCCCAGCATTTT,CASSRRGGSNQPQHF
17,-,TRBD2,TRBJ2-3,TRBV9,TGTGCCAGCAGCGTAGATTGGCTAGCGGCCGAAGGGGATACGCAGTATTTT,CASSVDWLAAEGDTQYF
16,few,-,TRBJ2-3,TRBV30,TGTGCCTGGAGACTACAGGGAACCACGGGCACAGATACGCAGTATTTT,CAWRLQGTTGTDTQYF
15,-,-,TRBJ2-5,TRBV9,TGTGCCAGCAGCGCCCAGGGGAATCTCCAAGAGACCCAGTACTTC,CASSAQGNLQETQYF
14,-,TRBD1,TRBJ1-1,TRBV9,TGTGCCAGCAGCGGACACAGGGGAGGGTCTGAAGCTTTCTTT,CASSGHRGGSEAFF
14,once,-,TRBJ1-1,TRBV23-1,TGCGCCAGCAGTCAGGGACGCATGAACACTGAAGCTTTCTTT,CASSQGRMNTEAFF
13,-,-,TRBJ2-7,TRBV6-6,TGTGCCAGCAGTGCGAATAGGGGGTACGAGCAGTACTTC,CASSANRGYEQYF
15,many,-,TRBJ1-5,TRBV7-2,TGTGCCAGCAGCTTAGGACAGAGTGGCAATCAGCCCCAGCATTTT,CASSLGQSGNQPQHF
11,few,-,TRBJ2-7,TRBV20-1,TGCAGTGCTAGGCCCGACTACGAGCAGTACTTC,CSARPDYEQYF
14,few,-,TRBJ1-1,TRBV15,TGTGCCACCAGCAGCCCCGGGGCGAACACTGAAGCTTTCTTT,CATSSPGANTEAFF
11,-,TRBD1,TRBJ1-2,TRBV24-1,TGTGCCACCGGGACAGGGTATGGCTACACCTTC,CATGTGYGYTF
12,-,-,TRBJ1-2,TRBV19,TGTGCCAGTTCATCTTGGACTCGGGGCTACACCTTC,CASSSWTRGYTF
14,-,-,TRBJ2-3,TRBV5-1,TGCGCCAGCAGCTTCTCCGTCCCCACAGATACGCAGTATTTT,CASSFSVPTDTQYF
13,few,-,TRBJ2-1,TRBV19,TGTGCCAGTAGTGTCGGTTCGACAGGTGAGCAGTTCTTC,CASSVGSTGEQFF
19,few,TRBD2,TRBJ2-3,TRBV10-3,TGTGCCATCAGTGAAGCGACTAGCGGGGGGTTGTCTAGCACAGATACGCAGTATTTT,CAISEATSGGLSSTDTQYF
16,few,TRBD1,TRBJ2-1,TRBV6-2/TRBV6-3,TGTGCCAGCAGTTCTTACAGGGGACAAGGGAGTAGTGAGCAGTTCTTC,CASSSYRGQGSSEQFF
13,-,-,TRBJ1-1,TRBV27,TGTGCCAGCCAAAGGACGGTGAACACTGAAGCTTTCTTT,CASQRTVNTEAFF
16,few,-,TRBJ2-1,TRBV24-1,TGTGCCACCAGAGCTGGAAATGCGTACTCCTACAATGAGCAGTTCTTC,CATRAGNAYSYNEQFF
14,few,TRBD1,TRBJ1-6,TRBV27,TGTGCCAGTAAAAAACGGGACAGTCATTCACCCCTCCACTTT,CASKKRDSHSPLHF
14,-,TRBD1,TRBJ2-3,TRBV5-1,TGCGCCAGCAGCCAGGGGGCCGGGACAGATACGCAGTATTTT,CASSQGAGTDTQYF
15,few,-,TRBJ2-4,TRBV23-1,TGCGCCAGCAGTCAATCCGAGGAGACCAAAAACATTCAGTACTTC,CASSQSEETKNIQYF
14,few,-,TRBJ2-1,TRBV7-2,TGTGCCAGCAGCTTTACGGGTTCCTACAATGAGCAGTTCTTC,CASSFTGSYNEQFF
18,-,TRBD1,TRBJ1-6,TRBV13,TGTGCCAGCAGCCTCCACCCTACTCGACAGGGAGGGAATTCACCCCTCCACTTT,CASSLHPTRQGGNSPLHF
11,few,-,TRBJ2-7,TRBV29-1,TGCAGCGCGGGAATATCGGGCGAGCAGTACTTC,CSAGISGEQYF
13,-,-,TRBJ2-3,TRBV29-1,TGCAGCGTTCGACGGGTCGGCACAGATACGCAGTATTTT,CSVRRVGTDTQYF
13,few,TRBD2,TRBJ2-2,TRBV20-1,TGCAGTGGGCTAGCGGCGAACACCGGGGAGCTGTTTTTT,CSGLAANTGELFF
11,-,-,TRBJ1-1,TRBV12-3/TRBV12-4,TGTGCCAGCAGCCCCGGTAATGAAGCTTTCTTT,CASSPGNEAFF
17,-,-,TRBJ2-3,TRBV7-6,TGTGCCAGCAGCTCGGAGATAACGGGACTCGGAGACTATACGCAGTATTTT,CASSSEITGLGDYTQYF
17,-,-,TRBJ2-2,TRBV6-5,TGTGCCAGCAGTTACTCTTTGGGAGCGGGGAACACCGGGGAGCTGTTTTTT,CASSYSLGAGNTGELFF
20,many,TRBD2,TRBJ2-5,TRBV6-6,TGTGCCAGCAGTTACTGGGGACTAGCGGGGGGCTCCTCCTTCCAAGAGACCCAGTACTTC,CASSYWGLAGGSSFQETQYF
12,few,-,TRBJ1-1,TRBV7-9,TGTGCCAGCAGCCCAGGTGGAGGAGGGGCTTTCTTT,CASSPGGGGAFF
12,few,-,TRBJ2-5,TRBV24-1,TGTGCCACCAGTGACTACCAAGAGACCCAGTACTTC,CATSDYQETQYF
15,-,TRBD1,TRBJ2-2,TRBV27,TGTGCCAGCAGTCCCCTGGCAGGGGGCACCGGGGAGCTGTTTTTT,CASSPLAGGTGELFF
13,many,TRBD2,TRBJ2-7,TRBV25-1,TGTGCCAGCAGCTGGGAGGGCCGATACGAGCAGTACTTC,CASSWEGRYEQYF
17,few,-,TRBJ2-1,TRBV7-9,TGTGCCAGCAGCCCTCTGCCTACTACCAGGGCCTACAATGAGCAGTTCTTC,CASSPLPTTRAYNEQFF
15,few,-,TRBJ1-1,TRBV19,TGTGCCAGTAGTATGCGTGGACTCAAGAACACTGAAGCTTTCTTT,CASSMRGLKNTEAFF